This T cell receptor beta chain was sequenced for a study of T cells in Graves' hyperthyroidism and ophthalmopathy. Germline V lookup: CDR1 SGHTA, CDR2 FQGNSA. This CDR3 has 14 amino acids. The V gene end was trimmed by 5 bases and the J gene end by 0 bases; junction bases not matched to a gene: 3. This clonotype occurred many times. TCR beta CDR3 region amplification was performed from RNA transcripts. A set of HTBI primers served as the primers for a first-round RT-PCR of the TCR CDR3. One entry per CDR3 protein results from TCRdb running MiXCR on the multiplex PCR reads. The table records around 340,000 distinct CDR3 sequences, roughly 15% of them present only once.

The sequenced material came from blood. The receptor comes from a man aged 25 to 40 with Graves' hyperthyroidism. V and J are TRBV7-2 and TRBJ2-7; 8 bases line up with TRBD1. CDR3 nucleotides: TGTGCCAGCAGCGTACAGGGGGACTCCTACGAGCAGTACTTC. Protein sequence: CASSVQGDSYEQYF.